This passage covers 8 T cell receptor beta chains from one sample sequenced in a study of CD8+CD57+ T cells in acquired aplastic anemia. Genomic DNA, the template, was used for profiling of the TCR beta VDJ and CDR3. TCRdb ran MiXCR on the reads and lists one entry per CDR3 protein. The sample lists hundreds of thousands of distinct CDR3 sequences, around a third occurring once. CD8+CD57+ cell expansion, shown by flow cytometry, had occurred in the patients selected for sequencing. The material sequenced was sorted CD4+, CD8+, or CD8+CD57+ T cells (not recorded which) from PBMCs. These receptors were taken from a human donor with aplastic anemia.

This clonotype was counted at least ten times. The genes are TRBV20-1 and TRBJ2-7; no firm D call. In germline, CDR1 is DFQATT, CDR2 SNEGSKA (reference sequence). V dropped 0 bases and J dropped 9 bases, with 18 bases sitting between them. The CDR3 has 14 residues. As DNA, the CDR3 is TGCAGTGCTAGAGATGGCCAGATCGTCGCCAGGCAGTACTTC. It translates to CSARDGQIVARQYF.

CDR3 DNA sequence: TGCAGTGCACCCAGTGGGGCCAACGTCCTGACTTTC. It specifies CSAPSGANVLTF. The V and J genes are TRBV20-1 and TRBJ2-6; D ambiguous. Trimming shortened V by 6 bases and J by 3 bases, and 6 bases separated the two germline ends. Germline V CDR1 and CDR2: DFQATT, SNEGSKA (reference sequence). The CDR3 has 12 residues.

The chain employs TRBV7-8 and TRBJ1-2; a possible D gene is TRBD1 (5 bases). This CDR3 has 13 residues. Trimming cost V 5 bases and J 8 bases, with 15 bases left between them. Germline CDR1 SGHVS, CDR2 FQNEAQ. In nucleotides, the CDR3 is TGTGCCAGCAGCATAAATGGACAAACCGGCTACACCTTC. This encodes CASSINGQTGYTF.

The chain is built from TRBV15 and TRBJ1-5, with 7 nucleotides matching TRBD1. The CDR3 sequence is 14 residues long. Trimming cost V 3 bases and J 4 bases; bases outside gene matches: 3. The germline V gene has CDR1 LNHNV and CDR2 YYDKDF (reference sequence). CDR3 protein: CATSREQGNQPQHF. The CDR3 DNA reads TGTGCCACCAGCAGGGAACAGGGGAATCAGCCCCAGCATTTT.

This clonotype has a count of ten or more. The J gene is TRBJ2-5, the V gene TRBV2, with D possibly TRBD1 on 5 matching bases. CDR3 length: 12 amino acids. Trimming left V 7 bases short and J 4 bases short, with 10 bases between. The V gene's germline CDR1 is SNHLY and CDR2 FYNNEI. The CDR3 loop is CASTRQPETQYF. The CDR3 nucleotides are TGTGCCAGCACAAGACAGCCAGAGACCCAGTACTTC.

This clonotype was detected ten times or more. CDR3 DNA: TGTGCCAGCAGCTTAGTTTGGGACAGGGTCCACGAGCAGTACTTC. This translates into CASSLVWDRVHEQYF. The chain is built from TRBV7-8 and TRBJ2-7, with 9 positions matching TRBD1. Germline V gene lookup returns CDR1 SGHVS and CDR2 FQNEAQ. The CDR3 sequence is 15 residues long. The V gene end was trimmed by 1 base and the J gene end by 5 bases; junction bases not matched to a gene: 6.

This sequence joins TRBV11-1 and TRBJ2-1, with 13 bases that match TRBD2. Germline trimming cut 3 bases from V and 3 bases from J; bases unmatched to any gene: 14. CDR1 is SGHAT and CDR2 is FQDESV in the germline V gene (reference sequence). The CDR3 has 20 amino acids. The CDR3 protein is CASSFQGWTSGSWGYNEQFF. CDR3 nucleotides: TGTGCCAGCAGCTTCCAGGGGTGGACTAGCGGGAGTTGGGGCTACAATGAGCAGTTCTTC. Variable domain in full (rest from reference TRBV11-1 and TRBJ2-1): EAEVAQSPRYKITEKSQAVAFWCDPISGHATLYWYRQILGQGPELLVQFQDESVVDDSQLPKDRFSAERLKGVDSTLKIQPAELGDSAMYLCASSFQGWTSGSWGYNEQFFGPGTRLTVL.

The sample holds a few counts of this clonotype. This rearrangement joins TRBV7-9 to TRBJ2-7; 8 bases agree with TRBD2. Looked up from germline, CDR1 is SEHNR and CDR2 is FQNEAQ (reference sequence). V lost 5 bases to trimming and J lost 5 bases; unmatched junction nucleotides: 8. The CDR3 covers 14 residues. DNA of the CDR3: TGTGCCAGCAGCATGGGGACTAGTTACCACGAGCAGTACTTC. Translated, it gives CASSMGTSYHEQYF.